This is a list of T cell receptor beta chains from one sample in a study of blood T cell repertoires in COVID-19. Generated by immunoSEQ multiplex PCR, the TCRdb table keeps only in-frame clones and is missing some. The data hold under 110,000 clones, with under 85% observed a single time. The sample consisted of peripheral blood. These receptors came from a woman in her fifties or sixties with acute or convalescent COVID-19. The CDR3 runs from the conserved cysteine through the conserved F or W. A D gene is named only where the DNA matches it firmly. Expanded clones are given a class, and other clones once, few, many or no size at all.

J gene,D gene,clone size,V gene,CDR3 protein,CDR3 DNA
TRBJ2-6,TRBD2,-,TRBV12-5,CASGFGLAGPLGGANVLTF,TGTGCTAGTGGCTTCGGACTAGCGGGCCCTCTAGGAGGGGCCAACGTCCTGACTTTC
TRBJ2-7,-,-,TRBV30,CAWSVPISGEMGEQYF,TGTGCCTGGAGTGTACCAATATCGGGGGAGATGGGCGAGCAGTACTTC
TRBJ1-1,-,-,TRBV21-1,CASSKGAGGYEAFF,TGTGCCAGCAGCAAAGGGGCAGGGGGCTATGAAGCTTTCTTT
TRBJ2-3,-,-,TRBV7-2,CASRVGGGTDTQYF,TGTGCCAGCAGAGTGGGGGGAGGCACAGATACGCAGTATTTT
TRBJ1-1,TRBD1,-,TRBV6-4,CASTRDRESTEAFF,TGTGCCAGCACCCGGGACAGGGAGAGCACTGAAGCTTTCTTT
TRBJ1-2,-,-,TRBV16,CASSANNYGYTF,TGTGCCAGCAGCGCGAATAACTATGGCTACACCTTC
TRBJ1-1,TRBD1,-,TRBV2,CASSYEGGYTEAFF,TGTGCCAGCAGTTACGAAGGGGGCTACACTGAAGCTTTCTTT
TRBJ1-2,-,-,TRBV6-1,CASSERQSYGYTF,TGTGCCAGCAGTGAAAGACAATCCTATGGCTACACCTTC
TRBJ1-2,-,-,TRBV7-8,CASSPGQSYGYTF,TGTGCCAGCAGCCCCGGACAGTCTTATGGCTACACCTTC
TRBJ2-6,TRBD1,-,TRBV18,CASSPLGQGLPGANVLTF,TGTGCCAGCTCACCACTCGGACAGGGGCTCCCTGGGGCCAACGTCCTGACTTTC
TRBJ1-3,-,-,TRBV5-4,CASSPGGGVSSGNTIYF,TGTGCCAGCAGCCCCGGTGGGGGGGTGAGCTCTGGAAACACCATATATTTT
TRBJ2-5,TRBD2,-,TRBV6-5,CASRRPAGGKETQYF,TGTGCCAGCAGAAGGCCAGCGGGAGGGAAAGAGACCCAGTACTTC
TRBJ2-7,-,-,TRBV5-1,CASSEQYEQYF,TGCGCCAGCAGCGAGCAATACGAGCAGTACTTC
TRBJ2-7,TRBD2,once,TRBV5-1,CASSFVAGGSYEQYF,TGCGCCAGCAGCTTTGTAGCGGGAGGTTCCTACGAGCAGTACTTC
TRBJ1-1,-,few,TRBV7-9,CASSLRGQLNTEAFF,TGTGCCAGCAGCTTACGCGGGCAGTTGAACACTGAAGCTTTCTTT
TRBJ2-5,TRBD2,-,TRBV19,CASRSGASGVQGTQYF,TGTGCCAGTAGGTCGGGAGCTAGCGGGGTTCAGGGGACCCAGTACTTC
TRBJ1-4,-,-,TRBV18,CTSSPQQGLEKLFF,TGTACCAGCTCACCTCAACAGGGTTTGGAAAAACTGTTTTTT
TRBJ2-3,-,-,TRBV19,CASTSTHGAATDTQYF,TGTGCCAGTACCTCAACACACGGAGCGGCCACAGATACGCAGTATTTT
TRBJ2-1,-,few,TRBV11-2,CASSPRGVSSYNEQFF,TGTGCCAGCAGCCCCAGGGGGGTGAGCTCCTACAATGAGCAGTTCTTC
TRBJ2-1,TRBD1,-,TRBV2,CASRETGKIYNEQFF,TGTGCCAGCAGGGAGACAGGGAAGATATACAATGAGCAGTTCTTC
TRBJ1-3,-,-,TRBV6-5,CASSYSWRFSGNTIYF,TGTGCCAGCAGTTACTCTTGGCGGTTCTCTGGAAACACCATATATTTT
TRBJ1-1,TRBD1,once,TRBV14,CASSLYTGGRRTEAFF,TGTGCCAGCAGCCTATATACAGGGGGACGTCGCACTGAAGCTTTCTTT
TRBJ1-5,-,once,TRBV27,CASSPIDSYSNQPQHF,TGTGCCAGCAGTCCAATTGACAGTTATAGCAATCAGCCCCAGCATTTT
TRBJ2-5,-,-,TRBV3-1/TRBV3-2,CASSQDRLAGTQYF,TGTGCCAGCAGCCAAGATCGGCTAGCCGGGACCCAGTACTTC
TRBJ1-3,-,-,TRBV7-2,CASSLAGTGSGNTIYF,TGTGCCAGCAGCTTAGCGGGTACGGGGTCTGGAAACACCATATATTTT
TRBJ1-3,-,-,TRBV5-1,CASSFTGSGNTIYF,TGCGCCAGCAGCTTTACAGGGTCTGGAAACACCATATATTTT
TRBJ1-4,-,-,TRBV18,CASSPRRDYNEKLFF,TGTGCCAGCTCACCGCGGAGGGACTATAATGAAAAACTGTTTTTT
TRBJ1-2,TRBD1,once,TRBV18,CASSAGQGYGYTF,TGTGCCAGCTCAGCCGGACAGGGCTATGGCTACACCTTC
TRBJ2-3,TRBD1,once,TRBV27,CASSSGTARQYF,TGTGCCAGCAGTTCCGGGACAGCCCGGCAGTATTTT
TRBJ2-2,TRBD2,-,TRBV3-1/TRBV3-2,CASSHWGLAGSNTGELFF,TGTGCCAGCAGCCATTGGGGGCTAGCGGGGTCGAACACCGGGGAGCTGTTTTTT
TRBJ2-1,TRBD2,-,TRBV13,CASSSIAGFHNEQFF,TGTGCCAGCAGCTCTATAGCGGGATTCCACAATGAGCAGTTCTTC
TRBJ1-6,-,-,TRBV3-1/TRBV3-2,CASSPQGGGPYNSPLHF,TGTGCCAGCAGCCCCCAAGGGGGGGGACCCTATAATTCACCCCTCCACTTT
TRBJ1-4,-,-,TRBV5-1,CASSSRAGGANEKLFF,TGCGCCAGCAGCTCTCGGGCCGGCGGGGCTAATGAAAAACTGTTTTTT
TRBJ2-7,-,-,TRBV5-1,CASSLTSTGYEQYF,TGCGCCAGCAGCTTGACTAGCACCGGCTACGAGCAGTACTTC